Shown below are 25 T cell receptor beta chains from a single sample sequenced in a study of blood T cell repertoires in COVID-19. Using immunoSEQ multiplex PCR, the repertoire was profiled, and TCRdb retains in-frame clones only, with some absent. The sample lists hundreds of thousands of clones; 85% were seen once. The sample taken for sequencing was PBMCs or T cells enriched from blood (not recorded which). These receptors were collected from a woman aged 30 to 39 who had been exposed to COVID-19.

This clone was picked up a small number of times. This chain connects TRBV19 to TRBJ1-2; 8 positions match TRBD1. Germline V gene sequence: CDR1 LNHDA, CDR2 SQIVND (reference sequence). V lost 4 bases to trimming and J lost 0 bases; unmatched junction nucleotides: 1. The CDR3 extends over 14 amino acids. CDR3 bases: TGTGCCAGTAGTAGGACAGGGACTAACTATGGCTACACCTTC. This translates into CASSRTGTNYGYTF.

The rearrangement uses TRBV5-4 and TRBJ2-7; TRBD2 matches 9 bases. Germline loops: CDR1 SGHNT, CDR2 YYREEE (reference sequence). Unmatched junction bases numbered 9, after V lost 0 bases and J lost 5 bases. This CDR3 is 16 amino acids long. CDR3 bases: TGTGCCAGCAGCTTGGAGGTGGTAGCGGGAGTCCACGAGCAGTACTTC. Residues: CASSLEVVAGVHEQYF.

The table lists this clone with a few counts. The rearrangement joins TRBV5-1 to TRBJ2-2, with 9 bases matching TRBD1. Germline trimming cut 7 bases from V and 1 base from J; bases unmatched to any gene: 5. The CDR3 extends over 15 amino acids. Germline-derived CDR1 and CDR2 are SGHRS and YFSETQ. CDR3 sequence (DNA): TGCGCCAGCTACCCGGGACAGGGGAACACCGGGGAGCTGTTTTTT. This sequence encodes CASYPGQGNTGELFF.

The chain uses TRBV7-8 and TRBJ1-5; no reliable D call. The germline V gene has CDR1 SGHVS and CDR2 FQNEAQ. CDR3 size: 14 residues. Trimming cost V 2 bases and J 2 bases, with 7 bases left between them. As DNA, the CDR3 is TGTGCCAGCAGCTTAAGCGATGGCAATCAGCCCCAGCATTTT. It specifies CASSLSDGNQPQHF.

The chain joins TRBV9 to TRBJ1-1, with a tentative D call TRBD1 (5 bases). V was pared by 4 bases and J by 7 bases, with 17 bases between. There are 14 residues in the CDR3. CDR1 and CDR2 (germline): SGDLS, YYNGEE. The CDR3 DNA reads TGTGCCAGCAGCCATTGGGGCGGTTGGGATGAAGCTTTCTTT. Translating gives CASSHWGGWDEAFF.

The rearrangement uses TRBV28 and TRBJ1-6; maybe TRBD1 (5 bases). CDR1 is MDHEN and CDR2 is SYDVKM in the germline V gene. This CDR3 is 13 amino acids long. Trimming took 8 bases from V and 10 from J, leaving 15 bases between them. CDR3 amino acids: CASFTGGGSPLHF. DNA for the CDR3: TGTGCCAGCTTCACGGGGGGTGGGTCACCCCTCCACTTT.

The chain recombines TRBV2 with TRBJ1-5; TRBD1 agrees at 11 bases. Germline assignment: CDR1 SNHLY and CDR2 FYNNEI. Trimming removed 10 bases from V and 4 bases from J; junction bases left unmatched: 6. The CDR3 is 14 residues long. As DNA, the CDR3 is TGTGCCACCTGGGACAGGGGGATTAATCAGCCCCAGCATTTT. It yields the protein CATWDRGINQPQHF.

The table lists this clone with a few counts. The rearrangement joins TRBV3-1 (or the pseudogene TRBV3-2) to TRBJ1-1; TRBD1 agrees at 7 bases. CDR1 is LGHDT, CDR2 YNNKEL, per germline (reference sequence). The V and J ends lost 5 bases and 5 bases, in that order; junction bases with no gene match: 5. The CDR3 has 13 residues. In DNA form, the CDR3 reads TGTGCCAGCAGCTTTCGACAGGGTACTGAAGCTTTCTTT. Protein product: CASSFRQGTEAFF.

This clone was seen only a few times. V is TRBV18 and J is TRBJ1-4; D is perhaps TRBD1 (5 bases). Germline-derived CDR1 and CDR2 are KGHSH and LQKENI. CDR3 length: 14 amino acids. V was cut by 6 bases and J by 0 bases, with 8 bases left in between. CDR3 DNA sequence: TGTGCCAGCTCCTCGACAGCAACTAATGAAAAACTGTTTTTT. Translation: CASSSTATNEKLFF. Together with reference TRBV18 and TRBJ1-4, the CDR3 gives the full variable domain: NAGVMQNPRHLVRRRGQEARLRCSPMKGHSHVYWYRQLPEEGLKFMVYLQKENIIDESGMPKERFSAEFPKEGPSILRIQQVVRGDSAAYFCASSSTATNEKLFFGSGTQLSVL.

The gene calls are TRBV27 and TRBJ2-7, with D unclear. This CDR3 contains 13 residues. Germline-derived CDR1 and CDR2 are MNHEY and SMNVEV (reference sequence). V was cut by 6 bases and J by 2 bases, with 11 bases left in between. The CDR3 loop reads CASRSVLPYEQYF. CDR3 DNA sequence: TGTGCCAGCAGATCTGTTCTACCCTACGAGCAGTACTTC.

V and J are TRBV2 and TRBJ1-5, with a weak D call TRBD1 (5 bases). V gave up 5 bases and J gave up 4 bases, with 12 bases separating them. Germline V gene data show CDR1 as SNHLY and CDR2 as FYNNEI. CDR3 length: 14 amino acids. The CDR3 DNA is TGTGCCAGCAGTCTCGGGGGTTTTAATCAGCCCCAGCATTTT. It encodes CASSLGGFNQPQHF.

This chain uses TRBV10-1 with TRBJ1-1; 7 bases fit TRBD1. The V gene's germline CDR1 is WNHNN and CDR2 SYGVQD (reference sequence). V dropped 9 bases and J dropped 0; count of bases not matched to a gene: 4. The CDR3 extends over 13 amino acids. This chain's CDR3 is CASRDSLNTEAFF. The CDR3 nucleotides read TGCGCCAGTCGGGACAGCTTGAACACTGAAGCTTTCTTT.

This chain uses TRBV27 with TRBJ1-4, with D possibly being TRBD1 (6 bases). V shed 5 bases and J shed 0 bases, with 10 bases lying between them. In germline, CDR1 is MNHEY, CDR2 SMNVEV (reference sequence). CDR3 length: 15 amino acids. CDR3 region: CASSLRTATNEKLFF. CDR3 sequence (DNA): TGTGCCAGCAGTCTACGGACAGCAACTAATGAAAAACTGTTTTTT. Supplemented by reference TRBV27 and TRBJ1-4, the full variable domain reads EAQVTQNPRYLITVTGKKLTVTCSQNMNHEYMSWYRQDPGLGLRQIYYSMNVEVTDKGDVPEGYKVSRKEKRNFPLILESPSPNQTSLYFCASSLRTATNEKLFFGSGTQLSVL.

This clone showed up just a few times. J is TRBJ1-5 and V is TRBV30, with unresolved D. CDR1 and CDR2 from the germline V gene are GTSNPN and SVGIG (reference sequence). The CDR3 has 15 amino acids. V was trimmed by 2 bases and J by 7 bases, leaving 18 bases between them. The CDR3 loop is CAWSLQSSAGQPQHF. In DNA form, the CDR3 reads TGTGCCTGGAGTCTTCAAAGCTCTGCGGGCCAGCCCCAGCATTTT.

CDR3 amino acids: CASSSGHEQFF. The CDR3 DNA reads as TGTGCCAGTAGTAGCGGTCATGAGCAGTTCTTC. V is TRBV6-5 and J is TRBJ2-1; TRBD2 might be the D (6 bases). The CDR3 has 11 residues. Germline values: CDR1 MNHEY, CDR2 SVGAGI. V shed 9 bases and J shed 8 bases, with 11 bases lying between them.

The rearrangement joins TRBV2 to TRBJ2-1; D unclear. Trimming left V 7 bases short and J 2 bases short, with 9 bases between. The V gene's germline CDR1 is SNHLY and CDR2 FYNNEI. The CDR3 runs to 13 residues. The CDR3 here is CASNLEPYNEQFF. In DNA form, the CDR3 reads TGTGCCAGCAACCTAGAGCCCTACAATGAGCAGTTCTTC.

V gene TRBV10-3 combines with J gene TRBJ1-5; 8 nucleotides match TRBD1. J was trimmed by 2 bases and V by 10 bases; bases with no gene match: 7. Germline V gene lookup returns CDR1 ENHRY and CDR2 SYGVKD. The CDR3 is 14 amino acids. CDR3 coding DNA: TGTGCCACCCGGACAGGGCTGGGCAATCAGCCCCAGCATTTT. Encoded protein: CATRTGLGNQPQHF.

This chain uses TRBV13 with TRBJ2-7, with 10 positions matching TRBD2. Germline values: CDR1 PRHDT, CDR2 FYEKMQ (reference sequence). The CDR3 totals 15 residues. V dropped 2 bases and J dropped 5; count of bases not matched to a gene: 6. This CDR3 reads CASSLRSGGAHEQYF. CDR3 bases: TGTGCCAGCAGCTTAAGGAGCGGGGGGGCGCACGAGCAGTACTTC.

The chain couples TRBV4-3 to TRBJ2-3, with 9 bases aligning to TRBD2. Per the germline V gene, CDR1 is LGHNA and CDR2 is YSLEER. This CDR3 spans 18 amino acids. Trimming removed 2 bases from V and 2 bases from J; junction bases left unmatched: 11. CDR3 sequence reads: CASSQSGASGAITDTQYF. The CDR3 bases are TGCGCCAGCAGCCAATCTGGGGCTAGCGGGGCTATCACAGATACGCAGTATTTT.

This chain joins TRBV19 and TRBJ2-2; TRBD1 might be the D (6 bases). Germline assignment: CDR1 LNHDA and CDR2 SQIVND (reference sequence). Trimming took 4 bases from V and 1 from J, leaving 10 bases between them. The CDR3 has 15 residues. CDR3 sequence (DNA): TGTGCCAGTAGTACAGGGGCCCAGAACACCGGGGAGCTGTTTTTT. Translation: CASSTGAQNTGELFF.

The rearrangement links TRBV19 to TRBJ2-1; tentative D call: TRBD2 (5 bases). Germline V gene data show CDR1 as LNHDA and CDR2 as SQIVND (reference sequence). This CDR3 has 14 amino acids. V was clipped by 1 base and J by 9 bases, with 13 bases between them. This CDR3 reads CASSIVEGSAEQFF. Here the CDR3 DNA reads TGTGCCAGTAGTATAGTCGAGGGTTCGGCTGAGCAGTTCTTC.

J is TRBJ2-5 and V is TRBV3-1 (or the pseudogene TRBV3-2), with D possibly being TRBD1 (6 bases). V lost 0 bases to trimming and J lost 4 bases, with 18 bases between them. Germline-derived CDR1 and CDR2 are LGHDT and YNNKEL (reference sequence). This CDR3 comprises 17 residues. The CDR3 nucleotides read TGTGCCAGCAGCCAAGATTTCGCCCAGGTCAGGGGAGAGACCCAGTACTTC. It encodes CASSQDFAQVRGETQYF.

The chain has TRBV11-2 and TRBJ2-3; D is unresolved. Germline assignment: CDR1 SGHAT and CDR2 FQNNGV. The CDR3 runs to 13 residues. Trimming removed 6 bases at V and 10 bases at J, with 17 bases between. The CDR3 DNA sequence: TGTGCCAGCAGTTTCAAACAAGTGGCGGCGCAGTATTTT. It specifies CASSFKQVAAQYF.

The J gene is TRBJ2-3, the V gene TRBV5-6; no reliable D call. This CDR3 has 13 residues. Trimming removed 5 bases from V and 1 base from J, with 8 bases in between. From germline, CDR1 is SGHDT and CDR2 YYEEEE. The CDR3 region is CASSFEGTDTQYF. DNA for the CDR3: TGTGCCAGCAGTTTTGAGGGCACAGATACGCAGTATTTT.

CDR3 nucleotide sequence: TGTGCCAGCAGCAAAGCGCTTGTAGACTATAGCAATCAGCCCCAGCATTTT. It yields the protein CASSKALVDYSNQPQHF. The chain links TRBV21-1 to TRBJ1-5. TRBV21-1 is described as a pseudogene. This CDR3 is built from 17 residues.